Listed below are T cell receptor beta chains from one sample, sequenced in a study of T cells in narcolepsy. Generated by immunoSEQ multiplex PCR, the TCRdb table keeps only in-frame clones and is missing some. The data contain roughly 30,000 clones, 79% of them seen just once; the ten biggest clones take up approximately 6.3%. Sequencing used memory (CD45RA-) CD4+ T cells from blood. These receptors originate from a human donor in good health. Both conserved end residues are part of each CDR3. Fields, in order: J gene, V gene, D gene, clone size, CDR3 DNA, CDR3 protein. A D gene is named only where the DNA matches it firmly. Part of the rows lack a size; the others show once, few, many or a class for expanded clones.

TRBJ2-1,TRBV29-1,TRBD1,.,TGCAGCGTAGACAGGGGTCCCTACAATGAGCAGTTCTTC,CSVDRGPYNEQFF
TRBJ2-5,TRBV18,TRBD1,.,TGTGCCAGCTCACCTCCCCGACAGGGGGCAGGAGGAGAGACCCAGTACTTC,CASSPPRQGAGGETQYF
TRBJ1-5,TRBV28,.,.,TGTGCCAGCAGCCTAACCCCAGGGGTACGAAATCAGCCCCAGCATTTT,CASSLTPGVRNQPQHF
TRBJ1-5,TRBV28,TRBD1,.,TGTGCCAGCAGAACGACAAAGATTCGGACAGGCCTCGGCCAGCCCCAGCATTTT,CASRTTKIRTGLGQPQHF
TRBJ2-5,TRBV21-1,.,.,TGTGCCAGCGGAAGCGAGACCCAGTACTTC,CASGSETQYF
TRBJ1-2,TRBV5-1,.,.,TGCGCCAGCAGCTTGGCCGACTCCTCTCGGGATGGCTACACCTTC,CASSLADSSRDGYTF
TRBJ1-1,TRBV4-2,TRBD1,.,TGTGCCAGCAGGGTGGGGGACAGGGAATGGGAAACTGAAGCTTTCTTT,CASRVGDREWETEAFF
TRBJ1-2,TRBV11-2,.,.,TGTGCCAGCAGCCCCGACCGGTCCGGGTTATATGGCTACACCTTC,CASSPDRSGLYGYTF
TRBJ2-3,TRBV9,.,.,TGTGCCAGCAGCGCCTCTAGCATAGACACAGATACGCAGTATTTT,CASSASSIDTDTQYF
TRBJ2-3,TRBV4-1,TRBD2,.,TGCGCCAGCTCGCGACTAGCGGGGGTTGAGGATACGCAGTATTTT,CASSRLAGVEDTQYF
TRBJ2-6,TRBV28,.,.,TGTGCCAGCAGGGGAGGGGGTGCTGGGGCCAACGTCCTGACTTTC,CASRGGGAGANVLTF
TRBJ1-1,TRBV19,.,.,TGTGCCAGTACATTAGACGGAGGGACTGAAGCTTTCTTT,CASTLDGGTEAFF
TRBJ1-5,TRBV7-8,.,.,TGTGCCAGCAGCTCCGGGGACAATGGCGATCAGCCCCAGCATTTT,CASSSGDNGDQPQHF
TRBJ2-7,TRBV7-6,.,.,TGTGCCAGCAGCTTACCGGGTTCACAGTACGAGCAGTACTTC,CASSLPGSQYEQYF
TRBJ2-7,TRBV6-5,.,once,TGTGCCAGCCACAGACTTGGAAGCTCCTCCTACGAGCAGTACTTC,CASHRLGSSSYEQYF
TRBJ1-1,TRBV4-2,.,.,TGTGCCAGCAGTGACAGGCTCGGGGCTTTCTTT,CASSDRLGAFF
TRBJ2-7,TRBV5-5,.,.,TGTGCCAGCACTCAGGGGGGGTCCTACGAGCAGTACTTC,CASTQGGSYEQYF
TRBJ1-2,TRBV4-2,.,.,TGTGCCAGCAGCCAAGGGGGAGGGGACAACTATGGCTACACCTTC,CASSQGGGDNYGYTF
TRBJ2-3,TRBV7-7,.,once,TGTGCCAGCTCCCCAAAGGGTGGCAGCCGCACAGATACGCAGTATTTT,CASSPKGGSRTDTQYF
TRBJ1-2,TRBV6-5,.,.,TGTGCCAGCAAGGACTCCCCATCGCTATATGGCTACACCTTC,CASKDSPSLYGYTF
TRBJ2-7,TRBV21-1,.,.,TGTGCCAGCAGCAAAGGGGGCGGATACGAGCAGTACTTC,CASSKGGGYEQYF
TRBJ1-3,TRBV16,.,few,TGTGCCAGCAGCCACCTAGGGGACACGGCCTCTGGAAACACCATATATTTT,CASSHLGDTASGNTIYF
TRBJ2-7,TRBV7-7,TRBD2,.,TGTGCCAGCAGCTCGTCGACTAGCGACGAGCAGTACTTC,CASSSSTSDEQYF
TRBJ2-7,TRBV6-5,.,once,TGTGCCAGCAGTGTACCGGAGTCCTACGAGCAGTACTTC,CASSVPESYEQYF
TRBJ1-6,TRBV7-9,TRBD1,.,TGTGCCAGCAGCGAGGGACAGAATAATTCACCCCTCCACTTT,CASSEGQNNSPLHF
TRBJ2-5,TRBV7-7,.,.,TGTGCCAGCAGCCGCCCAGGGCAAGAGACCCAGTACTTC,CASSRPGQETQYF
TRBJ1-2,TRBV29-1,.,.,TGCAGCGTTGGGGGGGCGGACTTCTATGGCTACACCTTC,CSVGGADFYGYTF
TRBJ2-3,TRBV5-1,.,.,TGCGCCAGCAGCGTGAGGGCAGATACGCAGTATTTT,CASSVRADTQYF
TRBJ2-5,TRBV6-1,TRBD2,.,TGTGCCAGCAGTGAATCGGGGGGGCGGTGGGAGACCCAGTACTTC,CASSESGGRWETQYF
TRBJ2-1,TRBV5-1,TRBD2,.,TGCGCCAGCAGCTTGGCCGAAAGCGGGAGAGGATACAATGAGCAGTTCTTC,CASSLAESGRGYNEQFF
TRBJ2-1,TRBV10-2,.,.,TGCGCCAGCAGTGCCCAGTGGCCAGGTGAGCAGTTCTTC,CASSAQWPGEQFF
TRBJ2-5,TRBV9,.,few,TGTGCCAGCAGCAAAGAGACCCAGTACTTC,CASSKETQYF
TRBJ1-6,TRBV5-5,.,.,TGTGCCAGCAGCCTAGGACCCAATAATTCACCCCTCCACTTT,CASSLGPNNSPLHF
TRBJ1-1,TRBV21-1,.,.,TGTGCCAGCAGCAAACCGTCGGAAGCTTTCTTT,CASSKPSEAFF
TRBJ1-3,TRBV19,.,few,TGTGCCAGTAGTATGAAATGGGGGACTCTGTCTGGAAACACCATATATTTT,CASSMKWGTLSGNTIYF
TRBJ2-6,TRBV7-3,.,.,TGTGCCAGCAGCTTGGCGGTGTCTGGGGCCAACGTCCTGACTTTC,CASSLAVSGANVLTF